The present T cell receptor (beta chain) was sequenced within a study of shared clonotypes between healthy human individuals. Study-wide points: Clonotypes not shared had lower generation probabilities than those common to all four donors. Among the subsets, naive ones generally showed larger estimated richness than memory ones. Naive CD4 clonotypes overlapped across a few donors at approximately 5.3%. Sequencing depth was a factor that was expected to affect clonotype sharing among donors.

CD45RO negativity and positive selection for CCR7 defined naive CD8 cells, a population that excluded terminally differentiated effector memory CD45RA+ cells. Sequencing was performed with immunoSEQ multiplex PCR; in TCRdb, only in-frame clones are kept and a portion is missing. The table has roughly 2.1 million clones, just over 90% seen once. The germline V gene has CDR1 GTSNPN and CDR2 SVGIG (reference sequence). V was pared by 3 bases and J by 8 bases, with 22 bases between. There are 15 residues in the CDR3. The table lists this clone with a few counts. Its specificity is unknown. This TCR was recovered from a man aged 18-30 years in good health. Some clones in this sample may be carry-over from other donors' samples. What was sequenced was naive CD8+ T cells from PBMCs. The chain recombines TRBV30 with TRBJ1-2, with D perhaps matching TRBD1 (5 bases). CDR3 in DNA: TGTGCCTGGAGGCACAGGACACCGCTGAGAATAGGCTACACCTTC. Translation: CAWRHRTPLRIGYTF.